This T cell receptor (beta chain) was captured in a study of T-cell memory formation after mild COVID-19. About the study: TCR clusters were mostly donor specific.

This clonotype was seen more than once but under ten times. V lost 1 base and J lost 4, with 9 bases in between. The length of the CDR3 is 14 residues. TCRdb analysed the 5' RACE reads with MiXCR anew, one entry per CDR3 protein. The sample lists roughly 100,000 distinct CDR3 sequences, around an eighth seen once, with roughly 30% in the top ten. Sequenced sample: PBMCs or a T cell subset sorted from them (not recorded which). The rearrangement links TRBV12-3 or TRBV12-4 to TRBJ2-3; tentatively, D is TRBD1 or TRBD2 (6 bases each). The clonotype was recovered from an adult woman who had mild COVID-19 (a few samples of this study predate the infection). Cell type and time point are not known. CDR3 residues: CASSLGGAPDTQYF. The CDR3 bases are TGTGCCAGCAGTTTAGGGGGGGCTCCAGATACGCAGTATTTT.